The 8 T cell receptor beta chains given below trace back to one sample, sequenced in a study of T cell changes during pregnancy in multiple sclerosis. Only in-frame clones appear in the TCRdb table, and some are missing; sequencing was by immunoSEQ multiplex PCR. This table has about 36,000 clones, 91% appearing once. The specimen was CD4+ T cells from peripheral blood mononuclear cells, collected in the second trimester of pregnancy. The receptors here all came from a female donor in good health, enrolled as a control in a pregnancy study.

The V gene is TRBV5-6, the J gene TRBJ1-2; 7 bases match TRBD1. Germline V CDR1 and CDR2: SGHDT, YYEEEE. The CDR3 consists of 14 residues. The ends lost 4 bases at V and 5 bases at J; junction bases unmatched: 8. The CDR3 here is CASSALGQFYGYTF. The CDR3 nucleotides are TGTGCCAGCAGCGCATTGGGACAGTTTTATGGCTACACCTTC.

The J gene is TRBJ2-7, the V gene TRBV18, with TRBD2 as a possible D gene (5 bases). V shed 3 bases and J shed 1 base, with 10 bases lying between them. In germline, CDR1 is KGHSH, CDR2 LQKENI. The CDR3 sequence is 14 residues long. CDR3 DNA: TGTGCCAGCTCACCTTCCGAGGGATCCTACGAGCAGTACTTC. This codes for CASSPSEGSYEQYF.

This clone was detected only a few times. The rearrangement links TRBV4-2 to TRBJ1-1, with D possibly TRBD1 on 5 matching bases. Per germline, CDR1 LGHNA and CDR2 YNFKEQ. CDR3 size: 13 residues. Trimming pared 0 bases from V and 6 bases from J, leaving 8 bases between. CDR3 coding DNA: TGTGCCAGCAGCCAAGATGGGGGGGCTGAAGCTTTCTTT. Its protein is CASSQDGGAEAFF.

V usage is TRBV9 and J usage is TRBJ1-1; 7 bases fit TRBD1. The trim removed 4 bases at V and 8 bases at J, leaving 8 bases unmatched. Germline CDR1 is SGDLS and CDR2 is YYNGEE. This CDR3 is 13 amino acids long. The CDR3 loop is CASSIQTGQEAFF. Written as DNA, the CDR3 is TGTGCCAGCAGCATCCAGACGGGACAGGAAGCTTTCTTT.

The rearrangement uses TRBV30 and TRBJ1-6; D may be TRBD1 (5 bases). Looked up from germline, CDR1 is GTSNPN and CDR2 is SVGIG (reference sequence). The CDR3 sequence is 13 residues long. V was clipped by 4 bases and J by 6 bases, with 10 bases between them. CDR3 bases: TGTGCCTGGACTTCACAGGTTAATTCACCCCTCCACTTT. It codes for CAWTSQVNSPLHF.

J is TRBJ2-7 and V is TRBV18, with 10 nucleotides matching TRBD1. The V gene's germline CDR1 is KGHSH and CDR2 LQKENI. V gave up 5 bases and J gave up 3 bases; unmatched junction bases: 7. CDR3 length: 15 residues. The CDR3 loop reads CASSSAGTGDYEQYF. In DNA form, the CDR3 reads TGTGCCAGCTCATCCGCCGGGACAGGGGACTACGAGCAGTACTTC.

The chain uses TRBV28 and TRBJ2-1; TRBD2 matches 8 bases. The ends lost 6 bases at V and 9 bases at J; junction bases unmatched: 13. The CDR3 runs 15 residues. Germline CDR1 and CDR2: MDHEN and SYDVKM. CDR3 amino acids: CASSRSGSGGVEQFF. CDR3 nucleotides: TGTGCCAGCAGCCGGAGCGGGAGTGGGGGGGTTGAGCAGTTCTTC.

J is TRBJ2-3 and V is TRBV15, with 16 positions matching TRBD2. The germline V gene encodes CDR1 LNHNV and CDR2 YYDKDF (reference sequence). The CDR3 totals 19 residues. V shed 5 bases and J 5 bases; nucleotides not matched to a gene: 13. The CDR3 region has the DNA TGTGCCACCAGCCAGACCGGGACTAGCGGGAGGGCCCTCGGAGATACGCAGTATTTT. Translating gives CATSQTGTSGRALGDTQYF.